These 26 T cell receptor beta chains came from one sample sequenced in a study of vaccination and CD4 T cells after COVID-19 (dated by TCRdb to between 2021 and 2023). Library construction relied on PCR. This sample was sequenced with an Illumina iSeq 100. At the Johns Hopkins FTIC core, DNA from the cultured CD4+ T cells underwent TCR sequencing with the Oncomine TCR Beta short-read assay. TCRdb ran its own pipeline on the public reads, namely fastp trimming at Q25 and MiXCR clone calling, and kept in-frame beta chains. Each record represents a unique CDR3 protein, reported with the most common genes and DNA among its rows. For this sample there are roughly 16,000 distinct CDR3 sequences; roughly 43% appear just once. The top ten constitute over 6.5% of the sample. The sample's treatment or condition label is to be understood as: roughly 10-day PBMC culture with coronavirus spike peptide pools or control peptides (ViraFEST assay).

These receptors' targets are unknown. The specimen was CD4+ T cells from blood, cultured in vitro, collected after SARS-CoV-2 vaccination. These receptors all come from a human donor who had recovered from COVID-19.

In its sample, this clonotype is medium-sized (0.01 to 0.1%). This chain links TRBV7-2 with TRBJ2-3; D possibly corresponds to TRBD2 (7 bases). The V and J ends lost 6 bases and 6 bases respectively, with 10 bases between them. The CDR3 contains 12 residues. From germline, CDR1 is SGHTA and CDR2 FQGNSA. CDR3 DNA: TGTGCCAGCAGGGCGGGGGCGGATACGCAGTATTTT. Its translation is CASRAGADTQYF. Filled out from reference TRBV7-2 and TRBJ2-3, the complete variable domain reads GAGVSQSPSNKVTEKGKDVELRCDPISGHTALYWYRQSLGQGLEFLIYFQGNSAPDKSGLPSDRFSAERTGGSVSTLTIQRTQQEDSAVYLCASRAGADTQYFGPGTRLTVL.

The gene calls are TRBV6-4 and TRBJ2-3; 8 bases agree with TRBD2. Trimming took 4 bases from V and 3 from J; bases not matched to a gene: 3. CDR3 length: 14 residues. Germline CDR1 reads MRHNA; CDR2 reads SNTAGT. CDR3 region: CASSAGGPTDTQYF. In DNA form, the CDR3 reads TGTGCCAGCAGTGCGGGAGGGCCAACAGATACGCAGTATTTT.

The chain links TRBV2 to TRBJ2-5, with unresolved D. CDR1 is SNHLY, CDR2 FYNNEI, per germline. The CDR3 sequence is 14 residues long. V gave up 1 base and J gave up 1 base, with 7 bases separating them. The CDR3 sequence: CASSEGRGQETQYF. The DNA of the CDR3 is TGTGCCAGCAGTGAAGGCAGAGGCCAAGAGACCCAGTACTTC.

The V gene is TRBV18, the J gene TRBJ1-1; D perhaps matches TRBD1 (5 bases). This CDR3 has 16 residues. Germline V gene sequence: CDR1 KGHSH, CDR2 LQKENI. V was trimmed by 6 bases and J by 8 bases, leaving 25 bases between them. CDR3 DNA sequence: TGTGCCAGCTCTATTGAGGAGGGTCTGAGGGGCCGGGAAGCTTTCTTT. It codes for CASSIEEGLRGREAFF.

This clonotype was observed a handful of times. This chain connects TRBV5-4 to TRBJ2-7; possible D gene TRBD1, 6 bases. Germline CDR1 is SGHNT and CDR2 is YYREEE (reference sequence). CDR3 length: 15 amino acids. V was clipped by 1 base and J by 3 bases, with 14 bases between them. This chain's CDR3 is CASSLRTANLYEQYF. The CDR3 bases are TGTGCCAGCAGCTTGCGGACAGCGAATCTCTACGAGCAGTACTTC.

This clonotype has just a few counts. The chain couples TRBV5-1 to TRBJ2-3, with 8 bases aligning to TRBD1. Unmatched junction bases numbered 7, after V lost 4 bases and J lost 6 bases. CDR3 size: 14 residues. Germline V CDR1 and CDR2: SGHRS, YFSETQ. CDR3 nucleotides: TGCGCCAGCAGCCCCGGACAGGGTGGGGATACGCAGTATTTT. As protein: CASSPGQGGDTQYF.

The CDR3, as DNA: TGTGCCAGCAGTGAAACGTTACAGGATCAAGAGACCCAGTACTTC. The encoded protein is CASSETLQDQETQYF. The J gene is TRBJ2-5, the V gene TRBV25-1; TRBD1 might be the D (5 bases). Germline assignment: CDR1 MGHDK and CDR2 SYGVNS. This CDR3 has 15 amino acids. V was clipped by 2 bases and J by 2 bases, with 12 bases between them.

This rearrangement joins TRBV2 to TRBJ2-5; 14 nucleotides align to TRBD2. Germline V gene lookup returns CDR1 SNHLY and CDR2 FYNNEI. V lost 6 bases to trimming and J lost 12 bases; unmatched junction nucleotides: 21. The CDR3 consists of 18 residues. The DNA of the CDR3 is TGTGCCAGCAGCCAAAGACTAGCGGGAGGGAATGATTTGGTAAACAAGTACTTC. Protein sequence: CASSQRLAGGNDLVNKYF.

The chain has TRBV6-2 or TRBV6-3 and TRBJ2-3; D is possibly TRBD2 (5 bases). This CDR3 spans 13 amino acids. CDR1 is MNHEY and CDR2 is SVGEGT in the germline V gene. V was shortened by 2 bases and J by 4 bases, with 7 bases between the two germline ends. The CDR3 here is CASSYEGSDTQYF. The CDR3 DNA sequence: TGTGCCAGCAGTTACGAGGGCTCAGATACGCAGTATTTT.

The V call is TRBV6-1, the J call TRBJ1-4; D might be TRBD1 (6 bases). The V gene's germline CDR1 is MNHNS and CDR2 SASEGT. V gave up 2 bases and J gave up 9 bases, with 19 bases separating them. The CDR3 is 16 amino acids. The CDR3 spells CASSEFQGKVNKKLFF. In DNA form, the CDR3 reads TGTGCCAGCAGTGAATTCCAGGGGAAGGTAAATAAAAAACTGTTTTTT.

This clonotype was observed a few times. V is TRBV4-1 and J is TRBJ1-2; D remains unclear. The V end was cut by 1 base, the J end by 6 bases, with 15 bases between. Germline CDR1 MGHRA, CDR2 YSYEKL. The CDR3 sequence is 15 residues long. The CDR3, as DNA: TGCGCCAGCAGCCAAGGGTCTGGCAGCGGCAATGGCTACACCTTC. Encoded protein: CASSQGSGSGNGYTF.

The chain is built from TRBV5-1 and TRBJ2-2, with D hard to call. CDR1 and CDR2 from the germline V gene are SGHRS and YFSETQ. Between the trimmed V and J ends, which lost 2 bases and 0 bases, there was a span of 8 bases. The CDR3 totals 15 residues. CDR3: CASSLTMTNTGELFF. The CDR3, as DNA: TGCGCCAGCAGCTTAACAATGACGAACACCGGGGAGCTGTTTTTT.

This chain joins TRBV2 and TRBJ2-7; either TRBD1 or TRBD2 may fit D (6 bases each). CDR3 length equals 15 residues. CDR1 and CDR2 from the germline V gene are SNHLY and FYNNEI. V was pared by 8 bases and J by 1 base, with 18 bases between. CDR3 in amino acids: CASCIGGARSYEQYF. CDR3 nucleotide sequence: TGTGCCAGCTGCATCGGGGGCGCAAGGTCCTACGAGCAGTACTTC.

This chain joins TRBV27 and TRBJ2-1, with D perhaps being TRBD1 or TRBD2 (5 bases each). The CDR3 sequence is 13 residues long. Germline V gives CDR1 MNHEY, CDR2 SMNVEV (reference sequence). Trimming cost V 0 bases and J 6 bases, with 6 bases left between them. The CDR3 nucleotides read TGTGCCAGCAGTTTATCGGGGGTCAATGAGCAGTTCTTC. Translating gives CASSLSGVNEQFF.

This clonotype is medium-sized (0.01 to 0.1%) within its sample. The chain links TRBV20-1 to TRBJ2-3; either TRBD1 or TRBD2 may supply D (5 bases each). Germline assignment: CDR1 DFQATT and CDR2 SNEGSKA (reference sequence). The CDR3 is 15 amino acids. V was cut by 0 bases and J by 1 base, with 11 bases left in between. This CDR3 is CSARDLGRRTDTQYF. CDR3 in DNA: TGCAGTGCTAGAGATCTGGGACGCCGCACAGATACGCAGTATTTT.

V is TRBV15 and J is TRBJ2-2; a weak D match, TRBD2 (6 bases). The CDR3 extends over 12 amino acids. V lost 8 bases and J 7 bases, leaving 11 bases between the germline ends. Germline V gives CDR1 LNHNV, CDR2 YYDKDF (reference sequence). In nucleotides, the CDR3 is TGTGCCACCGGGACTGCCCACGGGGAGCTGTTTTTT. This encodes CATGTAHGELFF.

The chain couples TRBV20-1 to TRBJ2-7, with 13 bases that match TRBD2. The junction had 8 bases not matched to a gene; V was cut back by 6 bases and J by 3 bases. Germline values: CDR1 DFQATT, CDR2 SNEGSKA (reference sequence). The CDR3 runs 15 residues. CDR3 protein: CSAPDGLAGVYEQYF. CDR3 nucleotide sequence: TGCAGTGCCCCCGATGGACTAGCGGGAGTCTACGAGCAGTACTTC.

J is TRBJ2-7 and V is TRBV7-8; 7 bases are a match to TRBD2. In germline, CDR1 is SGHVS, CDR2 FQNEAQ. The CDR3 length is 13 residues. V was clipped by 5 bases and J by 4 bases; unmatched bases: 5. The CDR3 region is CASSRTSDYEQYF. In nucleotides, the CDR3 is TGTGCCAGCAGCCGCACTAGCGATTACGAGCAGTACTTC.

The gene calls are TRBV7-2 and TRBJ2-3, with D unclear. The CDR3 spans 14 residues. V was trimmed by 2 bases and J by 2 bases, leaving 8 bases between them. CDR1 is SGHTA and CDR2 is FQGNSA in the germline V gene. The CDR3 sequence is CASSLFYHTDTQYF. For the CDR3, the DNA is TGTGCCAGCAGCTTATTTTACCACACAGATACGCAGTATTTT.

The chain joins TRBV20-1 to TRBJ2-5; no firm D call. The V gene lost 3 bases and the J gene lost 2 bases, with 7 bases spanning the gap. CDR3 size: 12 residues. CDR1 is DFQATT, CDR2 SNEGSKA, per germline (reference sequence). CDR3 residues: CSASWQQETQYF. Written as DNA, the CDR3 is TGCAGTGCTAGCTGGCAGCAAGAGACCCAGTACTTC.

The genes are TRBV10-3 and TRBJ2-7, with 10 bases matching TRBD2. J was trimmed by 3 bases and V by 6 bases; bases with no gene match: 8. CDR1 and CDR2 (germline): ENHRY, SYGVKD. CDR3 size: 15 residues. DNA for the CDR3: TGTGCCATCAGAACCCCCCTAGCGGGAGACTACGAGCAGTACTTC. Translating it yields CAIRTPLAGDYEQYF.

This chain uses TRBV6-1 with TRBJ1-5; D is uncertain. V was clipped by 4 bases and J by 0 bases, with 13 bases between them. The CDR3 sequence is 16 residues long. Germline CDR1 is MNHNS and CDR2 is SASEGT. This chain's CDR3 is CASSVGENYSNQPQHF. Here the CDR3 DNA reads TGTGCCAGCAGTGTTGGGGAGAACTATAGCAATCAGCCCCAGCATTTT.

V is TRBV7-2 and J is TRBJ2-5; 7 bases match TRBD1. CDR1 is SGHTA and CDR2 is FQGNSA in the germline V gene. CDR3 length: 15 amino acids. V trimming: 2 bases; J trimming: 5 bases; junction bases outside the gene matches: 8. DNA for the CDR3: TGTGCCAGCAGCTTAACAGGGGTGCCGGGGGAGACCCAGTACTTC. Residues: CASSLTGVPGETQYF.

The V gene is TRBV7-2, the J gene TRBJ2-2, with a weak D call TRBD2 (6 bases). The V end lost 2 bases, the J end lost 5 bases, and 15 bases lay between the germline ends. CDR1 SGHTA and CDR2 FQGNSA come from the germline V gene. This CDR3 is 16 amino acids long. DNA of the CDR3: TGTGCCAGCAGCTTAAGGTTCGGGGACTCGACCGGGGAGCTGTTTTTT. It codes for CASSLRFGDSTGELFF.

This chain joins TRBV7-3 and TRBJ2-3; TRBD2 aligns across 9 bases. From germline, CDR1 is SGHTA and CDR2 FQGTGA. With 5 bases clipped from V and 3 bases from J, the junction kept 6 bases outside the gene matches. This CDR3 comprises 15 residues. In DNA form, the CDR3 reads TGTGCCAGCAGCCGGGCTAGCGGGACAACAGATACGCAGTATTTT. The encoded protein is CASSRASGTTDTQYF.

CDR3 residues: CASSLSGQGTYEQYF. The CDR3 DNA follows: TGTGCCAGCAGCTTATCGGGACAGGGGACCTACGAGCAGTACTTC. V and J are TRBV7-9 and TRBJ2-7; 10 bases line up with TRBD1. V lost 2 bases and J lost 2; bases outside the gene matches: 3. The CDR3 contains 15 residues. Looked up from germline, CDR1 is SEHNR and CDR2 is FQNEAQ (reference sequence).